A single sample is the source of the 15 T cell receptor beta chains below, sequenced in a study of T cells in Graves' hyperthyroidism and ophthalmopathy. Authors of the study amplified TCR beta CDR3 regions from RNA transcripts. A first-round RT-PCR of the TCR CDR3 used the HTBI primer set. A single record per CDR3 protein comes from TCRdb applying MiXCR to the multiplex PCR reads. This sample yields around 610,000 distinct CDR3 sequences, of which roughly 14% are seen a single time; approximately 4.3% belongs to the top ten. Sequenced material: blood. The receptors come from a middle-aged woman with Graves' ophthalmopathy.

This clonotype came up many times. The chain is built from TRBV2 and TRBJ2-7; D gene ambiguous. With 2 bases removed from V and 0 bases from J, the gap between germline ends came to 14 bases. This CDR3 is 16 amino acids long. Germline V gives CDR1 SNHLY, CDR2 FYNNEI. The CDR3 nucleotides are TGTGCCAGCAGTGAATTCGGCGGTCTTAGCTCCTACGAGCAGTACTTC. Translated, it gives CASSEFGGLSSYEQYF.

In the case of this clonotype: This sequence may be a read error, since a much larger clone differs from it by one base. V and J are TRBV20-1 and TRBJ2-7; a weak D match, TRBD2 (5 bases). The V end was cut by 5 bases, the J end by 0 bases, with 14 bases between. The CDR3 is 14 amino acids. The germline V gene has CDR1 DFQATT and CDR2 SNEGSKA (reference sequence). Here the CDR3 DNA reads TGCAGTGCTTTTAGCGAGGAAACCTCCTACGAGCAGTACTTC. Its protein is CSAFSEETSYEQYF.

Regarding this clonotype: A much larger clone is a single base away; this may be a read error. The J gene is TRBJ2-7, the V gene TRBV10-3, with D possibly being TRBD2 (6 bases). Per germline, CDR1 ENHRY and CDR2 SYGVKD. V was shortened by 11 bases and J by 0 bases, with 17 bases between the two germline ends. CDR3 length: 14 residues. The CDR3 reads CAGHREQSSYEQYF. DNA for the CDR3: TGTGCCGGCCACCGGGAGCAAAGCTCCTACGAGCAGTACTTC.

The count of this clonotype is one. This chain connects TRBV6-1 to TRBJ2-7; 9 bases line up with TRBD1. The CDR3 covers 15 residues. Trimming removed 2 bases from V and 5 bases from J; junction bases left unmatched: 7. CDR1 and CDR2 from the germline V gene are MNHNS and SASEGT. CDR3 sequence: CASSERGTGKHEQYF. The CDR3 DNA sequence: TGTGCCAGCAGTGAACGGGGGACAGGGAAACACGAGCAGTACTTC.

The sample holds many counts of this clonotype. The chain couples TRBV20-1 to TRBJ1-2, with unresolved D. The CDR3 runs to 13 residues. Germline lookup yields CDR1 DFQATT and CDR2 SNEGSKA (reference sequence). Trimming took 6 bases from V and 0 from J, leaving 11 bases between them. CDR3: CSAAVTSNYGYTF. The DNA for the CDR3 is TGCAGTGCCGCCGTCACATCTAACTATGGCTACACCTTC.

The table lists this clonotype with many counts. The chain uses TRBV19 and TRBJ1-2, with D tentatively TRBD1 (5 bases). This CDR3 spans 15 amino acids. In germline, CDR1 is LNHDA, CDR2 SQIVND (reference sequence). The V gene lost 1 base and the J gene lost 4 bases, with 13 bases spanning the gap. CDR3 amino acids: CASSIVGHTLYGYTF. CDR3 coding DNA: TGTGCCAGTAGTATAGTTGGACACACGCTCTATGGCTACACCTTC.

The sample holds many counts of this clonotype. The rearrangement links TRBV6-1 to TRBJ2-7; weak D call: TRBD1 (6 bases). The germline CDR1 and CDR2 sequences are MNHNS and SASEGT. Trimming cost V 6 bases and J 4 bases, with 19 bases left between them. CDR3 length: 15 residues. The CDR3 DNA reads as TGTGCCAGCAGCCCTCCTCCCGGACAGCCTTACGAGCAGTACTTC. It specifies CASSPPPGQPYEQYF.

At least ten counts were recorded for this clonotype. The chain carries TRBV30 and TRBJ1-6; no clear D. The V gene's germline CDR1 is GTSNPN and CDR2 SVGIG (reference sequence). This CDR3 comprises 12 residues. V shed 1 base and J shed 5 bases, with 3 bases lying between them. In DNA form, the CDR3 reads TGTGCCTGGAGTGCTAATAATTCACCCCTCCACTTT. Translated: CAWSANNSPLHF.

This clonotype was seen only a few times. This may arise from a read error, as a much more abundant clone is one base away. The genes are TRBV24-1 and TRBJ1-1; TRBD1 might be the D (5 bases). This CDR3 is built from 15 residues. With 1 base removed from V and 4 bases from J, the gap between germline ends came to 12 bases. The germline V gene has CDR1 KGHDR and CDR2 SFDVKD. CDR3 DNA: TGTGCCACCAGTGATTTCCGGACAATGAGCACTGAAGCTTTCTTT. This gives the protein CATSDFRTMSTEAFF.

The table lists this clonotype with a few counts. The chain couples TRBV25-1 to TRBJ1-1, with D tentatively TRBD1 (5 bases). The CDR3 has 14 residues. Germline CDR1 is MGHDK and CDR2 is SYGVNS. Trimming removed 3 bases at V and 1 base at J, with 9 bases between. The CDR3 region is CASSDRVSNTEAFF. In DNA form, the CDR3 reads TGTGCCAGCAGTGACAGGGTTTCGAACACTGAAGCTTTCTTT.

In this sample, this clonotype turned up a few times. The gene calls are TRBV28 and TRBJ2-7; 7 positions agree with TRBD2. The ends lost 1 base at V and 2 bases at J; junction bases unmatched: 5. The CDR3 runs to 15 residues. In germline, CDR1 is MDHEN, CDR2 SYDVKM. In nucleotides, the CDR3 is TGTGCCAGCAGTTTATCAGGCGGGAGCACCTACGAGCAGTACTTC. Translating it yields CASSLSGGSTYEQYF.

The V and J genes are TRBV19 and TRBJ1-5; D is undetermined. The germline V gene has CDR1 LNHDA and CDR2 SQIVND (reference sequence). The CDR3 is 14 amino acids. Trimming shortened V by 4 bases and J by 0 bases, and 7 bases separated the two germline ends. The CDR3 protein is CASSKRHSNQPQHF. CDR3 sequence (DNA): TGTGCCAGTAGTAAGAGACATAGCAATCAGCCCCAGCATTTT.

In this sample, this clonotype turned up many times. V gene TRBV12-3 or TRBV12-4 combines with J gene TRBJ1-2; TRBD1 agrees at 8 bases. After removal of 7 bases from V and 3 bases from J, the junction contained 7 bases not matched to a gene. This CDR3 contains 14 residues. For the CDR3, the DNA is TGTGCCAGCACGCCGACAGGGGTTGACTATGGCTACACCTTC. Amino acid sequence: CASTPTGVDYGYTF.

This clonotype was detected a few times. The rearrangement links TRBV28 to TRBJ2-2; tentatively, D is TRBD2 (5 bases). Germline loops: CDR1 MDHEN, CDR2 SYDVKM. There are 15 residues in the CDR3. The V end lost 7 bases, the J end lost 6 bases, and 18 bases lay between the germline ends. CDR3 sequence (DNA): TGTGCCAGCAAGTCCACCCAGCTAGCCCCCGGGGAGCTGTTTTTT. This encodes CASKSTQLAPGELFF.

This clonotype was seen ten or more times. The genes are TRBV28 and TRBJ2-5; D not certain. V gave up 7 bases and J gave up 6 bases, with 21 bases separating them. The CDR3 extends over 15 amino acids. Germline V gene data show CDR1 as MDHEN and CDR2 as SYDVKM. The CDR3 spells CASIPFAGGLQTQYF. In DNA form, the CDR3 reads TGTGCCAGCATCCCATTCGCTGGTGGCCTGCAGACCCAGTACTTC. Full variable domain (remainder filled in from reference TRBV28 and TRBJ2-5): DVKVTQSSRYLVKRTGEKVFLECVQDMDHENMFWYRQDPGLGLRLIYFSYDVKMKEKGDIPEGYSVSREKKERFSLILESASTNQTSMYLCASIPFAGGLQTQYFGPGTRLLVL.